This T cell receptor beta chain emerged from a study of blood T cell repertoires in COVID-19. About the study: PBMCs, B-cell-depleted T cells, or T cells were the source of the cDNA or gDNA that made up the material.

The trim removed 4 bases at V and 7 bases at J, leaving 10 bases unmatched. Looked up from germline, CDR1 is KGHDR and CDR2 is SFDVKD. The CDR3 runs 16 residues. In the original analysis: The authors estimated nucleated cell counts from reference gene primer amplification. Clones were sequenced by immunoSEQ multiplex PCR, and TCRdb holds only the in-frame ones, with some missing. Clone size and the V and J calls come from that table; the DNA yielded D and trimming. The table has around 98,000 clones, 65% to 90% seen once. This TCR was recovered from a man in his 70s with active or convalescent COVID-19. Sequenced input: peripheral blood. The chain recombines TRBV24-1 with TRBJ2-1; 9 bases match TRBD2. The CDR3: CATSDPTSGIQNEQFF. CDR3 DNA sequence: TGTGCCACCAGTGACCCGACTAGCGGAATACAGAATGAGCAGTTCTTC.